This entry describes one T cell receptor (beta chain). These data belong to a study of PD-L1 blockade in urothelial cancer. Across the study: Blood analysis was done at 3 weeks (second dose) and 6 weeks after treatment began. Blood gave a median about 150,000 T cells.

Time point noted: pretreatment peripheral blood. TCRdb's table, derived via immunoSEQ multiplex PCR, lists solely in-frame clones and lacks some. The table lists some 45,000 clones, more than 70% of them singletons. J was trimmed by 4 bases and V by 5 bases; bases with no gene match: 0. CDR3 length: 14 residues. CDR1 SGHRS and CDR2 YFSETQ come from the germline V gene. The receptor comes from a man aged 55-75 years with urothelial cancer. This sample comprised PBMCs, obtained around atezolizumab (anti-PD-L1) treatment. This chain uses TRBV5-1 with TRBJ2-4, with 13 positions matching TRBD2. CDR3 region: CASRLAGGKNIQYF. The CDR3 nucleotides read TGCGCCAGCAGACTAGCGGGGGGGAAAAACATTCAGTACTTC.